This T cell receptor (beta chain) derives from a study of cytomegalovirus exposure and HLA in healthy donors. Background on the study: T cells numbering around 190 million yielded around 120 million unique TCR beta sequences in an earlier analysis.

Remarks on this clone: Its matching antigen is unknown.

Both 60 Vbeta primers and 13 Jbeta primers went into the PCR. The protocol was immunoSEQ multiplex PCR, while the TCRdb copy is restricted to in-frame clones and leaves out a portion. Found here are just over 200,000 clones; the top ten clones hold more than 0.95%. Study observations and caveats: A later analysis associated about 18,000 TCR beta sequences with HLA alleles at a 0.05 false discovery rate. Using the classifier, cytomegalovirus status was reportedly diagnosed with high specificity and sensitivity.

The clonotype comes from a girl aged 2 to 10 in good health and CMV-seropositive. The sample was PBMCs.

The CDR3 here is CASSDPQGGVFF. The CDR3 DNA is TGCGCCAGCAGTGACCCCCAGGGAGGGGTGTTCTTC. V usage is TRBV10-1 and J usage is TRBJ2-1; 7 positions match TRBD2. The CDR3 contains 12 residues. V lost 3 bases to trimming and J lost 15 bases; unmatched junction nucleotides: 8. The germline gives CDR1 WNHNN, CDR2 SYGVQD (reference sequence).